This T cell receptor (beta chain) was sequenced for a study of regulatory T cells in long-lasting Graves disease. The time point here: newly diagnosed GD, antithyroid drugs for less than 3 months. PBMC-derived RNA was used for the TCR library. V lost 2 bases to trimming and J lost 2 bases, with 13 bases between them. This CDR3 spans 16 amino acids. Arm-PCR with iRepertoire HTBI primers amplified the CDR3 regions for these TCR beta libraries. TCRdb itself ran the multiplex PCR reads through MiXCR, one entry per CDR3 protein. This sample carries roughly 350,000 distinct CDR3 sequences, 16% of them seen once, and the ten largest clones take just under 30%. At least ten counts were recorded for this clonotype. The sample also formed part of further work on T cells in Graves' hyperthyroidism and ophthalmopathy.

The chain uses TRBV12-3 or TRBV12-4 and TRBJ2-1; D not resolved. This receptor was obtained from a man aged 35 to 55 with Graves disease. This specimen consisted of peripheral blood mononuclear cells (PBMCs), obtained at new diagnosis, from a patient treated with antithyroid drugs. The CDR3 DNA reads as TGTGCCAGCAGTTTAAGGCGTGTTATCCCCTACAATGAGCAGTTCTTC. Translating gives CASSLRRVIPYNEQFF.